The 15 T cell receptor beta chains presented below share a single source sample, sequenced in a study of cytomegalovirus exposure and HLA in healthy donors. PCR was performed using 60 Vbeta and 13 Jbeta primers. Some clones are missing from TCRdb's copy, which holds only in-frame ones; the method was immunoSEQ multiplex PCR. The sample has some 76,000 clones; less than 80% are singletons. The sample taken for sequencing was PBMCs. These receptors originate from a woman between 35 and 50 years old in good health and CMV-seropositive.

This rearrangement joins TRBV16 to TRBJ1-1; weak D call: TRBD1 (6 bases). The CDR3 length is 15 residues. Per the germline V gene, CDR1 is KGHSY and CDR2 is FQNENV. V dropped 1 base and J dropped 4 bases, with 13 bases sitting between them. The CDR3: CASSQWWGGPTEAFF. As DNA, the CDR3 is TGTGCCAGCAGCCAATGGTGGGGGGGGCCCACTGAAGCTTTCTTT.

This clone was seen only once. The chain is built from TRBV7-9 and TRBJ2-7; TRBD1 aligns across 7 bases. Germline loops: CDR1 SEHNR, CDR2 FQNEAQ (reference sequence). CDR3 length: 12 residues. CDR3 amino acids: CSGSTGTYEQYF. CDR3 sequence (DNA): TGTTCCGGTTCGACAGGGACCTACGAGCAGTACTTC.

The chain uses TRBV6-5 and TRBJ2-2; no reliable D call. The CDR3 has 16 amino acids. CDR1 MNHEY and CDR2 SVGAGI come from the germline V gene. Trimming pared 4 bases from V and 2 bases from J, leaving 14 bases between. Here the CDR3 reads CASSSPPGSNTGELFF. CDR3 nucleotide sequence: TGTGCCAGCAGTTCCCCCCCCGGGTCTAACACCGGGGAGCTGTTTTTT.

The chain is built from TRBV6-1 and TRBJ1-1; D remains ambiguous. The V gene lost 4 bases and the J gene lost 3 bases, with 15 bases spanning the gap. Germline V gives CDR1 MNHNS, CDR2 SASEGT. This CDR3 has 15 amino acids. The CDR3 is CASSVEPGLYTEAFF. CDR3 in DNA: TGTGCCAGCAGTGTGGAACCCGGGTTGTACACTGAAGCTTTCTTT.

The chain has TRBV6-1 and TRBJ1-5, with D perhaps matching TRBD1 (5 bases). CDR1 and CDR2 (germline): MNHNS, SASEGT. V lost 2 bases, J lost 7 bases, and 12 bases lay in between. This CDR3 is 14 amino acids long. The CDR3 nucleotides read TGTGCCAGCAGTGAATCGGGGGTTAGGCAGCCCCAGCATTTT. It is translated as CASSESGVRQPQHF.

The genes are TRBV27 and TRBJ2-7; D possibly corresponds to TRBD2 (5 bases). The V end lost 5 bases, the J end lost 3 bases, and 17 bases lay between the germline ends. There are 15 residues in the CDR3. CDR1 MNHEY and CDR2 SMNVEV come from the germline V gene (reference sequence). CDR3 DNA sequence: TGTGCCAGCAGTCCGGGAAGCCCGGCCGGCTACGAGCAGTACTTC. This gives the protein CASSPGSPAGYEQYF.

This chain uses TRBV7-2 with TRBJ2-5; 7 bases are shared with TRBD2. Trimming at V came to 1 base and at J to 5 bases, leaving 13 bases not matched to a gene. This CDR3 spans 17 amino acids. CDR1 SGHTA and CDR2 FQGNSA come from the germline V gene. CDR3 region: CASSLGARAGDGETQYF. The CDR3 DNA follows: TGTGCCAGCAGCTTAGGGGCGCGGGCGGGGGACGGGGAGACCCAGTACTTC.

This chain joins TRBV7-2 and TRBJ2-2; a possible D gene is TRBD2 (7 bases). Germline V gene data show CDR1 as SGHTA and CDR2 as FQGNSA. This CDR3 has 13 residues. Trimming took 10 bases from V and 2 from J, leaving 11 bases between them. The CDR3, as DNA: TGTGCCAACCGGGGGGCTAACACCGGGGAGCTGTTTTTT. This sequence encodes CANRGANTGELFF.

The chain recombines TRBV19 with TRBJ1-1; D remains ambiguous. The CDR3 length is 14 residues. The V gene lost 1 base and the J gene lost 0 bases, with 6 bases spanning the gap. Germline V gives CDR1 LNHDA, CDR2 SQIVND (reference sequence). The chain's CDR3 is CASSIVPVNTEAFF. The CDR3 DNA reads as TGTGCCAGTAGTATAGTTCCGGTGAACACTGAAGCTTTCTTT.

The rearrangement joins TRBV30 to TRBJ2-6, with D possibly matching TRBD2 (5 bases). Germline CDR1 and CDR2: GTSNPN and SVGIG (reference sequence). The V and J ends lost 8 bases and 4 bases respectively, with 12 bases between them. There are 13 residues in the CDR3. The DNA of the CDR3 is TGTGCCGGAGGATGGGGAGGGGCCAACGTCCTGACTTTC. Translated, it gives CAGGWGGANVLTF.

On this clone: The same CDR3 can be traced to other DNA sequences in this sample. This chain uses TRBV7-2 with TRBJ2-5, with D maybe TRBD1 (5 bases). Trimming took off 1 base at V and 2 bases at J, with 11 bases between the two ends. Per germline, CDR1 SGHTA and CDR2 FQGNSA. The CDR3 consists of 15 residues. The CDR3 loop is CASSLVGADQETQYF. In DNA, the CDR3 is TGTGCCAGCAGCTTAGTAGGGGCAGATCAAGAGACCCAGTACTTC.

The chain links TRBV9 to TRBJ2-4, with D possibly TRBD2 on 5 matching bases. This CDR3 spans 14 amino acids. Germline lookup yields CDR1 SGDLS and CDR2 YYNGEE. V lost 0 bases to trimming and J lost 6 bases, with 10 bases between them. CDR3 loop: CASSVERGGNIQYF. The DNA for the CDR3 is TGTGCCAGCAGCGTAGAGAGAGGAGGAAACATTCAGTACTTC.

This sequence joins TRBV14 and TRBJ2-2; 13 bases match TRBD2. The germline V gene encodes CDR1 SGHDN and CDR2 FVKESK. V dropped 7 bases and J dropped 4; count of bases not matched to a gene: 9. This CDR3 region has 17 residues. CDR3 bases: TGTGCCAGCAAATACTCCCGGACTAGCGGGGGCACCGGGGAGCTGTTTTTT. It translates to CASKYSRTSGGTGELFF.

The rearrangement joins TRBV28 to TRBJ1-2; D perhaps matches TRBD1 (6 bases). This CDR3 contains 13 residues. V was pared by 5 bases and J by 5 bases, with 12 bases between. Germline CDR1 reads MDHEN; CDR2 reads SYDVKM. CDR3 nucleotide sequence: TGTGCCAGCAGTCAGGGGCGCGGGTATGGCTACACCTTC. This gives the protein CASSQGRGYGYTF.

The chain recombines TRBV5-1 with TRBJ2-5; D remains unclear. With 0 bases removed from V and 2 bases from J, the gap between germline ends came to 11 bases. This CDR3 comprises 15 residues. Per the germline V gene, CDR1 is SGHRS and CDR2 is YFSETQ. CDR3 nucleotide sequence: TGCGCCAGCAGCTTGGCCATGGCGGAACAAGAGACCCAGTACTTC. Translating gives CASSLAMAEQETQYF.